The subject of this entry is one T cell receptor beta chain. The antigen remains undetermined. The data belong to a study of T cell responses to AZD1222 COVID-19 vaccine. General study results and limits: Repertoires were obtained solely post-peak T cell response. Spike was spanned by vaccine-associated CD4 TCRs, with dominance at 160-218 and 743-854. Following two doses of AZD1222, Spike-specific TCR breadth and depth rose. Females made up more of the donors, who were largely white British, and clonal diversity may have come out too low.

Data came from immunoSEQ multiplex PCR; TCRdb stores just in-frame clones and leaves some out. This sample has around 89,000 clones, with 89% found just once. This CDR3 spans 16 amino acids. From germline, CDR1 is SGHDN and CDR2 FVKESK. Trimming took 0 bases from V and 7 from J, leaving 15 bases between them. Sequenced here: peripheral blood, sampled 28 days after the second AZD1222 dose. The J gene is TRBJ2-2, the V gene TRBV14; D tentatively fits TRBD1 or TRBD2 (5 bases each). This clonotype was sampled from an adult who received the AZD1222 COVID-19 vaccine. CDR3 sequence: CASSQEVGTPVGELFF. CDR3 sequence (DNA): TGTGCCAGCAGCCAAGAAGTTGGGACCCCTGTCGGGGAGCTGTTTTTT.